The 21 T cell receptor beta chains in this list originate from one sample, sequenced in a study of blood T cell repertoires in COVID-19. The protocol was immunoSEQ multiplex PCR, while the TCRdb copy is restricted to in-frame clones and leaves out a portion. This repertoire shows 300,000 to 450,000 clones, roughly 85% found once; its top ten account for roughly 3.6%. The material sequenced was peripheral blood. These receptors all come from a woman between 18 and 29 years old with acute or convalescent COVID-19.

The chain employs TRBV6-5 and TRBJ2-1; 10 bases agree with TRBD1. The J segment lost 8 bases and the V segment lost 6 bases, leaving 10 bases of the junction unmatched. The CDR3 is made up of 15 amino acids. The germline gives CDR1 MNHEY, CDR2 SVGAGI. CDR3 loop: CASSPGTGDVDEQFF. CDR3 in DNA: TGTGCCAGCAGCCCCGGGACAGGGGATGTGGATGAGCAGTTCTTC.

J is TRBJ2-7 and V is TRBV6-6, with D perhaps TRBD2 (6 bases). This CDR3 comprises 13 residues. The germline V and J ends were trimmed by 8 bases and 2 bases, with 13 bases remaining between them. Per the germline V gene, CDR1 is MNHNY and CDR2 is SVGAGI (reference sequence). The CDR3 DNA sequence: TGTGCCAGCCACGGGACTCCAGCCTACGAGCAGTACTTC. This translates into CASHGTPAYEQYF.

This clone was counted a single time. V and J are TRBV4-1 and TRBJ2-7, with no clear D. Germline V lookup: CDR1 MGHRA, CDR2 YSYEKL. V shed 0 bases and J shed 3 bases, with 12 bases lying between them. The length of the CDR3 is 15 residues. In DNA, the CDR3 is TGCGCCAGCAGCCAAGAAACATCCCAGGTCTACGAGCAGTACTTC. Translation gives CASSQETSQVYEQYF.

The chain employs TRBV11-2 and TRBJ2-7, with 9 bases that match TRBD1. From germline, CDR1 is SGHAT and CDR2 FQNNGV. The CDR3 loop spans 15 amino acids. J lost 4 bases, V lost 5 bases, and 9 bases had no gene match. This CDR3 is CASSEFLDRGYEQYF. In nucleotides, the CDR3 is TGTGCCAGCAGCGAGTTCCTGGACAGGGGTTACGAGCAGTACTTC.

The J gene is TRBJ2-5, the V gene TRBV9, with 11 nucleotides matching TRBD2. The germline V gene encodes CDR1 SGDLS and CDR2 YYNGEE. This CDR3 is 17 amino acids long. After removal of 0 bases from V and 4 bases from J, the junction contained 8 bases not matched to a gene. The CDR3 loop reads CASSVGSGGAGTETQYF. The CDR3 bases are TGTGCCAGCAGCGTAGGTAGCGGGGGGGCCGGTACAGAGACCCAGTACTTC.

The CDR3 bases are TGTGCCACCGAGCGGGGAGGATACAATGAGCAGTTCTTC. This translates into CATERGGYNEQFF. The chain uses TRBV24-1 and TRBJ2-1, with 7 bases fitting TRBD2. The V gene end was trimmed by 9 bases and the J gene end by 4 bases; junction bases not matched to a gene: 5. The CDR3 sequence is 13 residues long. In germline, CDR1 is KGHDR, CDR2 SFDVKD.

The count of this clone is one. J is TRBJ2-1 and V is TRBV14; 7 nucleotides align to TRBD1. After removal of 5 bases from V and 16 bases from J, the junction contained 14 bases not matched to a gene. The germline V gene encodes CDR1 SGHDN and CDR2 FVKESK. CDR3 size: 13 residues. CDR3 in amino acids: CASSSSDRAQLFF. CDR3 in DNA: TGTGCCAGCAGCTCCTCAGACAGGGCTCAGCTCTTCTTC. Based on the CDR3 plus reference TRBV14 and TRBJ2-1, the full variable domain is EAGVTQFPSHSVIEKGQTVTLRCDPISGHDNLYWYRRVMGKEIKFLLHFVKESKQDESGMPNNRFLAERTGGTYSTLKVQPAELEDSGVYFCASSSSDRAQLFFGPGTRLTVL.

This CDR3 is CASSRRTGRTQYF. CDR3 coding DNA: TGTGCCAGCAGCCGGAGGACAGGTCGGACCCAGTACTTC. V usage is TRBV5-4 and J usage is TRBJ2-5, with 7 bases identical to TRBD1. With 4 bases clipped from V and 7 bases from J, the junction kept 7 bases outside the gene matches. The CDR3 has 13 residues. CDR1 SGHNT and CDR2 YYREEE come from the germline V gene (reference sequence). The entire variable domain, with the rest obtained from reference TRBV5-4 and TRBJ2-5, is as follows: ETGVTQSPTHLIKTRGQQVTLRCSSQSGHNTVSWYQQALGQGPQFIFQYYREEENGRGNFPPRFSGLQFPNYSSELNVNALELDDSALYLCASSRRTGRTQYFGPGTRLLVL.

The rearrangement joins TRBV6-5 to TRBJ2-7, with a possible D match to TRBD2 (7 bases). This CDR3 has 13 residues. V was pared by 7 bases and J by 4 bases, with 14 bases between. Germline V gene data show CDR1 as MNHEY and CDR2 as SVGAGI. CDR3 region: CASNEGGRYEQYF. In DNA, the CDR3 is TGTGCCAGCAACGAGGGGGGGCGTTACGAGCAGTACTTC.

This chain uses TRBV2 with TRBJ1-5, with unresolved D. Germline CDR1 SNHLY, CDR2 FYNNEI. The CDR3 has 17 residues. The ends were cut back, 5 bases at V and 0 bases at J, with 17 bases in the middle. CDR3 bases: TGTGCCAGCAGTAGAGCAGGCGGGGATTATAGCAATCAGCCCCAGCATTTT. It codes for CASSRAGGDYSNQPQHF.

The rearrangement links TRBV9 to TRBJ2-5; maybe TRBD1 (6 bases). V gave up 2 bases and J gave up 3 bases, with 8 bases separating them. The CDR3 is 13 residues long. The germline V gene encodes CDR1 SGDLS and CDR2 YYNGEE. CDR3 region: CASSVTGKETQYF. CDR3 coding DNA: TGTGCCAGCAGCGTGACAGGCAAAGAGACCCAGTACTTC. The full variable domain, its missing parts supplied by reference TRBV9 and TRBJ2-5, is DSGVTQTPKHLITATGQRVTLRCSPRSGDLSVYWYQQSLDQGLQFLIQYYNGEERAKGNILERFSAQQFPDLHSELNLSSLELGDSALYFCASSVTGKETQYFGPGTRLLVL.

CDR3 sequence: CASSSRFEGSSGANVLTF. CDR3 DNA: TGTGCCAGCAGCTCTCGCTTCGAGGGCTCCTCTGGGGCCAACGTCCTGACTTTC. V is TRBV7-9 and J is TRBJ2-6; tentative D call: TRBD2 (5 bases). CDR1 is SEHNR, CDR2 FQNEAQ, per germline (reference sequence). Trimming removed 4 bases from V and 0 bases from J, with 16 bases in between. This CDR3 is 18 amino acids long.

The CDR3 DNA sequence: TGTGCCAGCAGAACTCAGGGGGTCGCCTACGAGCAGTACTTC. Its translation is CASRTQGVAYEQYF. V and J are TRBV28 and TRBJ2-7, with 7 bases that match TRBD1. The CDR3 contains 14 residues. From germline, CDR1 is MDHEN and CDR2 SYDVKM. Trimming at V came to 6 bases and at J to 2 bases, leaving 7 bases not matched to a gene. Combining the CDR3 with reference TRBV28 and TRBJ2-7 gives the whole variable domain DVKVTQSSRYLVKRTGEKVFLECVQDMDHENMFWYRQDPGLGLRLIYFSYDVKMKEKGDIPEGYSVSREKKERFSLILESASTNQTSMYLCASRTQGVAYEQYFGPGTRLTVT.

This chain connects TRBV5-6 to TRBJ2-3; no reliable D call. The CDR3 is 15 amino acids. Trimming removed 0 bases from V and 2 bases from J, with 10 bases in between. Germline values: CDR1 SGHDT, CDR2 YYEEEE. The CDR3 here is CASSLGVGPTDTQYF. In DNA form, the CDR3 reads TGTGCCAGCAGCTTGGGAGTCGGTCCCACAGATACGCAGTATTTT.

The rearrangement uses TRBV7-9 and TRBJ2-3; D might be TRBD2 (6 bases). Germline V lookup: CDR1 SEHNR, CDR2 FQNEAQ (reference sequence). Trimming cost V 5 bases and J 1 base, with 13 bases left between them. This CDR3 has 15 residues. The CDR3 reads CASSPREYGTDTQYF. The CDR3 DNA sequence: TGTGCCAGCAGCCCCCGGGAGTACGGCACAGATACGCAGTATTTT.

The CDR3 coding sequence is TGTGCCAGCAGCCAACAGGGGAACACTGAAGCTTTCTTT. Amino acid sequence: CASSQQGNTEAFF. The chain is built from TRBV14 and TRBJ1-1, with D possibly being TRBD1 (5 bases). The ends were cut back, 2 bases at V and 1 base at J, with 5 bases in the middle. Germline lookup yields CDR1 SGHDN and CDR2 FVKESK. The CDR3 has 13 amino acids.

This chain uses TRBV7-2 with TRBJ1-1, with a weak D call TRBD1 (5 bases). From germline, CDR1 is SGHTA and CDR2 FQGNSA. Trimming stripped 3 bases from V and 11 bases from J, with 16 bases between. There are 13 residues in the CDR3. The CDR3, as DNA: TGTGCCAGCAGCTTTGGGGCTCCGCGGCCGGCTTTCTTT. Translated, it gives CASSFGAPRPAFF.

The chain joins TRBV30 to TRBJ1-3; D remains unclear. With 5 bases removed from V and 0 bases from J, the gap between germline ends came to 8 bases. Germline CDR1 is GTSNPN and CDR2 is SVGIG (reference sequence). The CDR3 consists of 13 residues. The CDR3 reads CAWEHSSGNTIYF. The CDR3 nucleotides are TGTGCCTGGGAGCACAGCTCTGGAAACACCATATATTTT.

V and J are TRBV5-1 and TRBJ2-6, with D possibly matching TRBD1 (5 bases). This CDR3 comprises 15 residues. V was cut by 4 bases and J by 0 bases, with 8 bases left in between. CDR1 is SGHRS, CDR2 YFSETQ, per germline. The DNA of the CDR3 is TGCGCCAGCAGCGAGGACAACTCTGGGGCCAACGTCCTGACTTTC. It is translated as CASSEDNSGANVLTF. The variable domain in full, with the rest retrieved from reference TRBV5-1 and TRBJ2-6, is KAGVTQTPRYLIKTRGQQVTLSCSPISGHRSVSWYQQTPGQGLQFLFEYFSETQRNKGNFPGRFSGRQFSNSRSEMNVSTLELGDSALYLCASSEDNSGANVLTFGAGSRLTVL.

The sample holds a few counts of this clone. V and J are TRBV5-8 and TRBJ1-1, with 7 bases lining up with TRBD1. The CDR3 covers 19 residues. Germline lookup yields CDR1 SGHTS and CDR2 YDEGEE. V lost 2 bases to trimming and J lost 4 bases; unmatched junction nucleotides: 20. The CDR3 reads CASSFSPVQGLPWGTEAFF. As DNA, the CDR3 is TGTGCCAGCAGCTTCAGCCCGGTACAGGGGCTCCCCTGGGGCACTGAAGCTTTCTTT.

V usage is TRBV28 and J usage is TRBJ1-1; TRBD1 aligns across 7 bases. Germline CDR1 is MDHEN and CDR2 is SYDVKM. The CDR3 has 13 amino acids. Losses at the gene ends were 10 bases for V and 3 bases for J; bases not matched to a gene: 8. The chain's CDR3 is CATRQGFDTEAFF. The CDR3 DNA reads as TGTGCCACTCGACAGGGATTCGACACTGAAGCTTTCTTT.